This T cell receptor beta chain was sequenced during a study of T cells in tuberculosis (dated by TCRdb to between 2018 and 2020). Regarding the research as a whole: The study combined CD1B tetramers and high-throughput TCR immunosequencing to characterize T cells specific for the mycobacterial lipid antigen glucose monomycolate (GMM). IGRA-negative adolescents, IGRA-positive adolescents with latent tuberculosis and adults with active tuberculosis, ten per group, were compared in a South African clinical cohort. PBMC from patients with active tuberculosis were archived either before the start of standard anti-tuberculosis treatment or within 7 days of starting that treatment. Findings and caveats that apply to the study as a whole: Compared with IGRA-negative controls, TCR-alpha repertoires from active tuberculosis had smaller mean NN-distances to GMM-specific TCRs, which suggests clonal expansion of these TCRs. Clinical samples were chosen by availability of cryopreserved specimens, and active tuberculosis cases were adults while controls were adolescents. With the diverse GMM-specific repertoire as input, a classifier achieved approximately 90% accuracy (AUROC around 0.9), whereas GEM motif frequencies as input gave 70% accuracy. Smaller NN-distances were partly driven by shorter CDR3-alpha lengths in active tuberculosis patients, and statistical significance was not reached for the TCR-beta difference.

About this clone: Its cognate antigen has yet to be identified. The sample holds no much larger clone one base away, and base qualities are not on file.

The immunoSEQ multiplex PCR assay was used to generate TCR libraries, with TCR-beta and/or TCR-alpha/delta assays applied to each sample. Amplified TCR libraries were sequenced on the Illumina high-throughput platform. The original pipeline was this. Clustering and dimensionality reduction were performed using pairwise TCRdist distances among GMM-specific receptors from ex vivo sorted or in vitro expanded T cells. Each clinical repertoire received a mean NN-distance score, defined as the average TCRdist to the nearest 10% of tetramer-positive reference sequences. GEM TCR motif frequency was computed as the fraction of unique TCRs matching known GEM sequences by V/J usage and CDR3 length. Active tuberculosis was classified by linear discriminant analysis with leave-one-out cross-validation, implemented in scikit-learn. Drawn from immuneACCESS, this table holds only the in-frame rearrangements with V and J called that TCRdb kept. Clones are partly lost; checked studies trace under half to an unresolved V gene and leave the rest unexplained. V and J calls and clone size follow that table, whereas D and trimming were derived from the DNA. Within this sample are about 35,000 clones, with roughly 93% of them counted one time only. Of the sample, approximately 10% falls within the top ten clones.

The CDR3 measures 17 amino acids from cysteine to phenylalanine. Of the read, only the CDR3 DNA is kept; its 51 bases are in frame from base 1. Trimming at the junction amounts to 5 bases on V and 0 bases on J, and the germline ends lie 16 bases apart. Per the germline V gene, SGHTA is the CDR1 and FQGNSA is the CDR2. The time point label, read with the paper, signifies: new active TB diagnosis, blood taken before or within 7 days of starting treatment. The patients with active tuberculosis were newly diagnosed, HIV-seronegative South African adults aged 18 years or older. Confirmation of active tuberculosis came from positive sputum smear microscopy and/or a positive M. tuberculosis culture. Immunosequencing of unsorted cryopreserved PBMC covered, on average, approximately 100,000 T cells per clinical donor.

The sequence derives from an adult with tuberculosis. The specimen comprised PBMCs, sampled at tuberculosis diagnosis. The rearrangement combines TRBV7-2 with TRBJ2-2; TRBD2 is perhaps the D gene, given 6 matching bases. This receptor has the CDR3 CASSPRPGLANTGELFF. Here is the DNA: TGTGCCAGCAGCCCGAGGCCGGGACTGGCGAACACCGGGGAGCTGTTTTTT.